The clone carrying this T cell receptor beta chain was seen repeatedly, ten times or more. TCRdb passed the 5' RACE reads through MiXCR, listing each CDR3 protein once. The sample contains 130,000 or so distinct CDR3 sequences, about 3.4% of which appear only once. Per the germline V gene, CDR1 is DFQATT and CDR2 is SNEGSKA (reference sequence). This CDR3 spans 10 amino acids. The V gene lost 5 bases and the J gene lost 10 bases, with 9 bases spanning the gap. These data originate in a study of neurological immune-mediated disorders. Overall study context: Relapsing-remitting patients made up about 90% of the 34 multiple sclerosis patients, and secondary progressive patients made up 3.

Sequencing used PBMCs. The rearrangement joins TRBV20-1 to TRBJ2-1; no firm D call. This sequence originates from a woman aged 25 to 39 with multiple sclerosis. The CDR3 DNA is TGCAGTGCTGGCAGTCACGAGCAGTTCTTC. Translated: CSAGSHEQFF.